The 4 T cell receptor beta chains presented below share a single source sample, sequenced in a study of OX40 agonist ivuxolimab in advanced cancers. Library preparation employed the immunoSEQ multiplex PCR assay. Imported from immuneACCESS, the table was reduced by TCRdb to in-frame sequences with V and J called. These copies leave out some clones; in studies compared against another copy, an unresolved V gene accounts for under half, and the cause of the remainder is not known. This sample is represented by 60,000 to 90,000 clones; roughly 81% of them were singletons. The ten largest clones take up 4.5% to 6% of the sample. Sequenced material: CD4+ or CD8+ T cells sorted from blood, taken in a trial of the OX40 agonist ivuxolimab. All receptors derive from an adult with an advanced solid tumor such as melanoma, head and neck, liver or kidney cancer.

This sequence joins TRBV7-9 and TRBJ1-6; D ambiguous. Per germline, CDR1 SEHNR and CDR2 FQNEAQ (reference sequence). This CDR3 region has 12 residues. V lost 5 bases and J lost 6, with 5 bases in between. CDR3 nucleotides: TGTGCCAGCAGCGCGATTAATTCACCCCTCCACTTT. Protein sequence: CASSAINSPLHF. Based on the CDR3 plus reference TRBV7-9 and TRBJ1-6, the full variable domain is DTGVSQNPRHKITKRGQNVTFRCDPISEHNRLYWYRQTLGQGPEFLTYFQNEAQLEKSRLLSDRFSAERPKGSFSTLEIQRTEQGDSAMYLCASSAINSPLHFGNGTRLTVT.

This chain joins TRBV7-9 and TRBJ2-7, with D unclear. With 8 bases removed from V and 0 bases from J, the gap between germline ends came to 11 bases. The CDR3 sequence is 13 residues long. Germline V gives CDR1 SEHNR, CDR2 FQNEAQ (reference sequence). CDR3 residues: CASRGLSSYEQYF. The CDR3 DNA is TGTGCCAGCCGAGGCTTGAGCTCCTACGAGCAGTACTTC.

This clone occurred many times. The chain joins TRBV6-1 to TRBJ1-6, with D perhaps TRBD1 (6 bases). V dropped 4 bases and J dropped 9 bases, with 7 bases sitting between them. The CDR3 length is 12 residues. From germline, CDR1 is MNHNS and CDR2 SASEGT. CDR3 nucleotides: TGTGCCAGCAGTGCAGGGGTTTCACCCCTCCACTTT. This sequence encodes CASSAGVSPLHF.

The chain couples TRBV9 to TRBJ1-2; TRBD1 agrees at 9 bases. Trimming cost V 3 bases and J 4 bases; bases outside gene matches: 10. The CDR3 sequence is 16 residues long. Germline lookup yields CDR1 SGDLS and CDR2 YYNGEE. The CDR3 loop is CASSDGGQGRFYGYTF. The CDR3 DNA reads TGTGCCAGCAGCGATGGGGGACAGGGAAGGTTCTATGGCTACACCTTC.